This is a list of T cell receptor beta chains from one sample in a study of CD8+CD57+ T cells in acquired aplastic anemia. One entry per CDR3 protein results from TCRdb running MiXCR on the reads. The sample lists roughly 180,000 distinct CDR3 sequences, roughly 63% occurring once. The specimen sequenced was sorted CD4+, CD8+, or CD8+CD57+ T cells (not recorded which) from PBMCs. Receptor source: a human donor with aplastic anemia. CDR3s leave out the opening cysteine and the closing phenylalanine or tryptophan. Clone size, where shown, is once, few, many, or a class for clones that have expanded.

V gene,J gene,clone size,CDR3 protein
TRBV6-1,TRBJ2-7,many,ASSEGQGASYEQY
TRBV10-3,TRBJ1-4,NA,AISDPLVGRDVEKLF
TRBV2,TRBJ2-2,once,ASSEWRSPATDTGELF
TRBV2,TRBJ2-7,NA,ASSGKVPYEQY
TRBV6-1,TRBJ2-5,many,ASSGGVRDSVPQETQY
TRBV5-6,TRBJ1-1,NA,ASSVNLGWNTEAF
TRBV7-6,TRBJ2-2,NA,ASSLVTGNTGELF
TRBV5-1,TRBJ2-5,NA,ASGVRQGSRETQY
TRBV29-1,TRBJ1-5,NA,SVQDGNQPQH
TRBV7-6,TRBJ2-2,NA,ASTLDHAPNTGELF
TRBV6-2/TRBV6-3,TRBJ2-5,many,ASSYLRGTGETQY
TRBV2,TRBJ1-1,NA,ASSLRQNTEAF
TRBV9,TRBJ2-7,NA,ASSEGGGPSSYEQY
TRBV7-2,TRBJ2-2,NA,ASSLLASNTGELF
TRBV19,TRBJ2-3,NA,ASSIDLTESTDTQY
TRBV11-2,TRBJ2-2,NA,ASRISVSNTGELF
TRBV9,TRBJ2-5,NA,ASSETEQETQY
TRBV19,TRBJ2-2,many,ASRSGTSGAGELF
TRBV12-3/TRBV12-4,TRBJ2-5,NA,ASRGRGVQETQY
TRBV20-1,TRBJ2-7,NA,SARWRELTYEQY
TRBV10-2,TRBJ2-7,NA,ASSYFSPGVGKGNEQY
TRBV25-1,TRBJ2-7,NA,ASSLTDGGPSYEQY
TRBV5-1,TRBJ2-7,many,ASTGGGPSAYEQY
TRBV2,TRBJ2-3,NA,ASSGTESTDTQY
TRBV6-4,TRBJ2-3,NA,ASSSERSTDTQY
TRBV7-9,TRBJ2-7,NA,ASSLGPSSGSYEQY
TRBV2,TRBJ2-7,NA,ASKDAGLYEQY
TRBV19,TRBJ2-7,many,ASSTAKGRHYEQY
TRBV20-1,TRBJ2-7,NA,SASGRASGEQY
TRBV25-1,TRBJ2-3,few,ASSPPTGEFTDTQY
TRBV5-1,TRBJ2-7,NA,ASSLWRGAGEQY
TRBV7-2,TRBJ2-5,few,ASSLGGGTETQY
TRBV7-9,TRBJ1-1,NA,ASRGKGLRNTEAF